Below are 22 T cell receptor beta chains sequenced from a single sample in a study of T cells in Graves' hyperthyroidism and ophthalmopathy. There were TCR beta CDR3 regions amplified from RNA transcripts. The HTBI set primed first-round TCR CDR3 RT-PCR. Each CDR3 protein gets one entry after TCRdb re-called the multiplex PCR reads with MiXCR. The sample lists about 640,000 distinct CDR3 sequences; 20% to 25% were seen once. The specimen sequenced was blood. Source of these receptors: a man aged 25 to 40 with Graves' ophthalmopathy.

The chain carries TRBV10-3 and TRBJ1-4; a weak D match, TRBD1 (5 bases). The CDR3 consists of 13 residues. The germline V gene has CDR1 ENHRY and CDR2 SYGVKD. V lost 2 bases to trimming and J lost 12 bases, with 13 bases between them. The CDR3 DNA follows: TGTGCCATCAGTGAGACGGGGGGGACGGAACTGTTTTTT. Translation: CAISETGGTELFF.

The V gene is TRBV2, the J gene TRBJ2-4; the D gene is possibly TRBD1 (5 bases). CDR1 SNHLY and CDR2 FYNNEI come from the germline V gene. Trimming took 2 bases from V and 0 from J, leaving 8 bases between them. This CDR3 has 15 residues. CDR3 in amino acids: CASSEQGSAKNIQYF. Here the CDR3 DNA reads TGTGCCAGCAGTGAACAGGGTTCAGCCAAAAACATTCAGTACTTC.

CDR3 sequence reads: CSVEEGGYGYTF. DNA for the CDR3: TGCAGCGTGGAGGAAGGGGGCTATGGCTACACCTTC. The chain has TRBV29-1 and TRBJ1-2, with D possibly being TRBD1 (6 bases). V dropped 6 bases and J dropped 4 bases, with 12 bases sitting between them. The CDR3 runs 12 residues. Germline CDR1 and CDR2: SQVTM and ANQGSEA.

This clonotype occurred many times. The V and J genes are TRBV18 and TRBJ2-7; D may be TRBD1 (6 bases). The length of the CDR3 is 15 residues. Per the germline V gene, CDR1 is KGHSH and CDR2 is LQKENI. V gave up 2 bases and J gave up 0 bases, with 11 bases separating them. This CDR3 reads CASSPTRGSSYEQYF. In DNA, the CDR3 is TGTGCCAGCTCACCAACAAGGGGGAGCTCCTACGAGCAGTACTTC.

The genes are TRBV12-3 or TRBV12-4 and TRBJ1-1; TRBD1 matches at 8 bases. The CDR3 extends over 14 amino acids. J gave up 1 base and V 6 bases, and 4 bases lay outside the gene matches. CDR3 DNA: TGTGCCAGCAGCCCGCAGGGGGCGAACACTGAAGCTTTCTTT. It translates to CASSPQGANTEAFF.

This rearrangement joins TRBV7-6 to TRBJ2-1; D ambiguous. The V end was cut by 1 base, the J end by 0 bases, with 13 bases between. Germline V gene data show CDR1 as SGHVS and CDR2 as FNYEAQ. The CDR3 spans 17 residues. The DNA of the CDR3 is TGTGCCAGCAGCTTAGGATCCTATTTAGCCTCCTACAATGAGCAGTTCTTC. It encodes CASSLGSYLASYNEQFF.

This clonotype occurred a few times. The chain joins TRBV29-1 to TRBJ2-1; 8 bases agree with TRBD2. Per germline, CDR1 SQVTM and CDR2 ANQGSEA. V shed 6 bases, J shed 6 bases, and the junction held 13 bases outside the gene matches. This CDR3 has 15 residues. The CDR3, as DNA: TGCAGCGTGGGGGTTGGTAGCGGGACCGTCAATGAGCAGTTCTTC. Its translation: CSVGVGSGTVNEQFF.

In its sample, this clonotype was seen a few times. The gene calls are TRBV28 and TRBJ1-2, with unresolved D. Trimming took off 7 bases at V and 5 bases at J, with 14 bases between the two ends. Germline CDR1 is MDHEN and CDR2 is SYDVKM. CDR3 size: 13 residues. The CDR3 DNA reads TGTGCCAGCACCCCGGGAGGGAAGTATGGCTACACCTTC. It translates to CASTPGGKYGYTF.

This clonotype was detected only a few times. The chain recombines TRBV5-6 with TRBJ1-1; 8 bases fit TRBD1. The CDR3 covers 15 residues. Germline-derived CDR1 and CDR2 are SGHDT and YYEEEE. Trimming cost V 4 bases and J 4 bases; bases outside gene matches: 9. CDR3 coding DNA: TGTGCCAGCAGCGCATTGGACAGGGTGTCCACTGAAGCTTTCTTT. This sequence encodes CASSALDRVSTEAFF.

The chain joins TRBV20-1 to TRBJ2-1; no clear D. The germline CDR1 and CDR2 sequences are DFQATT and SNEGSKA (reference sequence). CDR3 length: 13 amino acids. The V end lost 0 bases, the J end lost 10 bases, and 13 bases lay between the germline ends. CDR3 residues: CSARDYDNREQFF. The CDR3 nucleotides are TGCAGTGCTAGAGATTATGACAATCGGGAGCAGTTCTTC.

The chain uses TRBV27 and TRBJ1-1; TRBD1 matches 8 bases. The junction had 8 bases not matched to a gene; V was cut back by 5 bases and J by 0 bases. CDR1 MNHEY and CDR2 SMNVEV come from the germline V gene (reference sequence). This CDR3 spans 16 amino acids. Written as DNA, the CDR3 is TGTGCCAGCAGTACAGACAGGGGACTAATGAACACTGAAGCTTTCTTT. Its translation is CASSTDRGLMNTEAFF.

This clonotype was picked up a small number of times. This chain joins TRBV6-1 and TRBJ2-7; D may be TRBD1 (6 bases). The CDR3 extends over 16 amino acids. CDR1 is MNHNS, CDR2 SASEGT, per germline. V was cut by 3 bases and J by 2 bases, with 17 bases left in between. The CDR3 sequence: CASSDEQGSRPYEQYF. The CDR3 nucleotides read TGTGCCAGCAGTGACGAGCAGGGGAGTCGCCCCTACGAGCAGTACTTC.

This rearrangement joins TRBV2 to TRBJ2-7; TRBD2 agrees at 10 bases. The trim removed 6 bases at V and 2 bases at J, leaving 7 bases unmatched. Per germline, CDR1 SNHLY and CDR2 FYNNEI. This CDR3 has 15 residues. The CDR3 loop reads CASSSSGSWAYEQYF. For the CDR3, the DNA is TGTGCCAGCAGCTCTAGCGGGAGTTGGGCCTACGAGCAGTACTTC.

This sequence joins TRBV5-1 and TRBJ2-7; 9 bases map to TRBD2. J lost 4 bases, V lost 0 bases, and 5 bases had no gene match. The CDR3 is 15 amino acids. The germline gives CDR1 SGHRS, CDR2 YFSETQ. Written as DNA, the CDR3 is TGCGCCAGCAGCTTGGATCTAGCGGGAAAGTACGAGCAGTACTTC. It encodes CASSLDLAGKYEQYF.

Concerning this clonotype itself: Germline and junction disagree at one end, which may indicate a read error. This chain uses TRBV11-3 with TRBJ2-1, with D uncertain. The germline gives CDR1 SGHNT, CDR2 YENEEA. The CDR3 runs 14 residues. The CDR3 reads CASSLDRVRNEQLF. As DNA, the CDR3 is TGTGCCAGCAGCTTAGATCGGGTCCGCAATGAGCAGCTCTTC.

This clonotype was observed a handful of times. This chain links TRBV28 with TRBJ2-3; TRBD1 might be the D (6 bases). V was shortened by 3 bases and J by 0 bases, with 16 bases between the two germline ends. The CDR3 length is 17 residues. The germline CDR1 and CDR2 sequences are MDHEN and SYDVKM. CDR3 sequence: CASSLEVLDRSTDTQYF. The CDR3 DNA reads TGTGCCAGCAGTTTGGAAGTGTTGGACAGAAGCACAGATACGCAGTATTTT.

This chain uses TRBV30 with TRBJ2-1; 9 nucleotides agree with TRBD2. With 5 bases clipped from V and 3 bases from J, the junction kept 5 bases outside the gene matches. Germline V lookup: CDR1 GTSNPN, CDR2 SVGIG (reference sequence). CDR3 length: 14 residues. The CDR3 nucleotides are TGTGCCTGGGTCCGACTAGCGGACTACAATGAGCAGTTCTTC. It encodes CAWVRLADYNEQFF. Combining the CDR3 with reference TRBV30 and TRBJ2-1 gives the whole variable domain SQTIHQWPATLVQPVGSPLSLECTVEGTSNPNLYWYRQAAGRGLQLLFYSVGIGQISSEVPQNLSASRPQDRQFILSSKKLLLSDSGFYLCAWVRLADYNEQFFGPGTRLTVL.

This chain joins TRBV20-1 and TRBJ2-1, with a tentative D call TRBD2 (6 bases). This CDR3 is built from 16 residues. The V and J ends lost 0 bases and 3 bases respectively, with 15 bases between them. CDR1 and CDR2 from the germline V gene are DFQATT and SNEGSKA (reference sequence). The CDR3 loop is CSARDLRELVYNEQFF. For the CDR3, the DNA is TGCAGTGCTAGAGATCTTCGGGAGTTGGTCTACAATGAGCAGTTCTTC.

The chain employs TRBV4-1 and TRBJ2-5; no reliable D call. V lost 0 bases, J lost 3 bases, and 11 bases lay in between. CDR3 length: 15 residues. Germline V gene data show CDR1 as MGHRA and CDR2 as YSYEKL. The CDR3 sequence is CASSQDSLEKETQYF. The CDR3 region has the DNA TGCGCCAGCAGCCAAGATTCCCTAGAAAAAGAGACCCAGTACTTC.

This clonotype was seen only a few times. The J gene is TRBJ2-6, the V gene TRBV20-1; 7 bases are shared with TRBD1. The germline gives CDR1 DFQATT, CDR2 SNEGSKA (reference sequence). This CDR3 has 19 residues. Germline trimming cut 1 base from V and 0 bases from J; bases unmatched to any gene: 12. The CDR3 is CSARVRADRVYSGANVLTF. For the CDR3, the DNA is TGCAGTGCTAGAGTTCGGGCTGACAGGGTCTACTCTGGGGCCAACGTCCTGACTTTC.

The table lists this clonotype with many counts. The J gene is TRBJ2-5, the V gene TRBV28; 10 nucleotides agree with TRBD1. V lost 7 bases and J lost 6; bases outside the gene matches: 11. The length of the CDR3 is 15 residues. Germline V lookup: CDR1 MDHEN, CDR2 SYDVKM. CDR3 coding DNA: TGTGCCAGCACCCCCGGGACAGGGGTCCTTCAGACCCAGTACTTC. Translated, it gives CASTPGTGVLQTQYF.

This clonotype was picked up many times. The rearrangement links TRBV20-1 to TRBJ1-1; D is undetermined. The V and J ends lost 2 bases and 1 base respectively, with 8 bases between them. This CDR3 is built from 13 residues. Germline V CDR1 and CDR2: DFQATT, SNEGSKA (reference sequence). CDR3 region: CSARKPGNTEAFF. CDR3 sequence (DNA): TGCAGTGCTAGAAAGCCAGGGAACACTGAAGCTTTCTTT.